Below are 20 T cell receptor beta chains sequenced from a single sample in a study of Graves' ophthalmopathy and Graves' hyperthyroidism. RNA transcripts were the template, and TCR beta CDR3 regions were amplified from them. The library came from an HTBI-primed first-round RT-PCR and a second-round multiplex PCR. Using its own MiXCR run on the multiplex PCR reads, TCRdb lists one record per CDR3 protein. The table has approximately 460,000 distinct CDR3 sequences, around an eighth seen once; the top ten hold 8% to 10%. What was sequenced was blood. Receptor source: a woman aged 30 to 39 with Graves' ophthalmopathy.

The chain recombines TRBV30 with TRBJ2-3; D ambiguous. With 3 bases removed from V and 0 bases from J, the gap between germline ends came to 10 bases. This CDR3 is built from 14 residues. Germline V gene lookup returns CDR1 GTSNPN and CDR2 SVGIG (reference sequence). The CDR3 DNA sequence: TGTGCCTGGAGATCTAGGGTTAGCACAGATACGCAGTATTTT. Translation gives CAWRSRVSTDTQYF.

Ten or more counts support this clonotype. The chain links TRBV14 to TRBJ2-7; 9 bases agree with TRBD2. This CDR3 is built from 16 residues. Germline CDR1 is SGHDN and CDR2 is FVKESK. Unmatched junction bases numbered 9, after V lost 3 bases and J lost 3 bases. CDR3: CASSHSGGTVSYEQYF. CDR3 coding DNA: TGTGCCAGCAGCCACAGCGGGGGGACAGTAAGCTACGAGCAGTACTTC.

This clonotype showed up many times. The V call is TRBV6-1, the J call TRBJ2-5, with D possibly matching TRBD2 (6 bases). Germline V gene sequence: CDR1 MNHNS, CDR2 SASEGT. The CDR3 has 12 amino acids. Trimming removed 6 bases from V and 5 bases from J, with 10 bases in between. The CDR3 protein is CASRGGWETQYF. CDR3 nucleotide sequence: TGTGCCAGCAGGGGGGGTTGGGAGACCCAGTACTTC.

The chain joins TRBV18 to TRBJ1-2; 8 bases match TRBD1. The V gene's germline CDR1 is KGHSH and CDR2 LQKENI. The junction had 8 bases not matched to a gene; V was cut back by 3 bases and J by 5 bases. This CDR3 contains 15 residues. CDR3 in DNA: TGTGCCAGCTCACCGGACAGGGTCCCACCTTATGGCTACACCTTC. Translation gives CASSPDRVPPYGYTF.

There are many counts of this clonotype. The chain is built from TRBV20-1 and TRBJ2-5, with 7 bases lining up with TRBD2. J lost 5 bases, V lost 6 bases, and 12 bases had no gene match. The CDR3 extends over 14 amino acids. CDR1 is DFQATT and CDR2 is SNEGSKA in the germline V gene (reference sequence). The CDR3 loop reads CSAQSGGRVETQYF. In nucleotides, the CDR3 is TGCAGTGCACAATCGGGGGGAAGGGTCGAGACCCAGTACTTC.

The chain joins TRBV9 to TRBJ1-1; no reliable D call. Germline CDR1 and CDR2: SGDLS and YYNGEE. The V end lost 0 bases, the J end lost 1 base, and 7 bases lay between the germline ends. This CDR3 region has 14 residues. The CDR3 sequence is CASSVEGKNTEAFF. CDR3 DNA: TGTGCCAGCAGCGTAGAAGGGAAGAACACTGAAGCTTTCTTT.

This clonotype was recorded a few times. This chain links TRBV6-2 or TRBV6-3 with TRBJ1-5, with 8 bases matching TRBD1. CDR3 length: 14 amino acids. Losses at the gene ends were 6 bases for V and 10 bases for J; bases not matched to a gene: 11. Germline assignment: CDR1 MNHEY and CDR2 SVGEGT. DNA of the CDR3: TGTGCCAGCAGGTCCGGGACAGGACGTGGCCCCCAGCATTTT. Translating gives CASRSGTGRGPQHF.

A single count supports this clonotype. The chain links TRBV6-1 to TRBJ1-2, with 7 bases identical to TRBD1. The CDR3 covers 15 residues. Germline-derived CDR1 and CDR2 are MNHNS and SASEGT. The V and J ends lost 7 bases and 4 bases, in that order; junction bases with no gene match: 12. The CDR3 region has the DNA TGTGCCAGCAATAACGACAGGGACTTTAGCTATGGCTACACCTTC. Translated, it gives CASNNDRDFSYGYTF.

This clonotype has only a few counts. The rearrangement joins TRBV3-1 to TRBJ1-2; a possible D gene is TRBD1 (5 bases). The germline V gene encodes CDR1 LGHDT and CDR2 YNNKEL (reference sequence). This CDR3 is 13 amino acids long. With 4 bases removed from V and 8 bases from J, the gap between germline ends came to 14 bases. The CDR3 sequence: CASSLQDTQGYTF. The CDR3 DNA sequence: TGTGCCAGCAGCCTACAGGACACTCAAGGCTACACCTTC.

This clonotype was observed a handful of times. DNA of the CDR3: TGTGCCAGCAGTTTAGCGCCAGACGGGGAGCTGTTTTTT. Its protein is CASSLAPDGELFF. V usage is TRBV12-3 or TRBV12-4 and J usage is TRBJ2-2; no definite D call. The CDR3 has 13 amino acids. V lost 0 bases, J lost 7 bases, and 6 bases lay in between.

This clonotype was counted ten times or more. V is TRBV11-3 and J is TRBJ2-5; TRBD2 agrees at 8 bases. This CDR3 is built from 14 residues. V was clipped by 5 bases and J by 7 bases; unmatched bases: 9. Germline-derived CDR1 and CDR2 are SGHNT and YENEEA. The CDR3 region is CASSPGLGARTQYF. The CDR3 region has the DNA TGTGCCAGCAGCCCGGGACTAGGGGCCCGGACCCAGTACTTC.

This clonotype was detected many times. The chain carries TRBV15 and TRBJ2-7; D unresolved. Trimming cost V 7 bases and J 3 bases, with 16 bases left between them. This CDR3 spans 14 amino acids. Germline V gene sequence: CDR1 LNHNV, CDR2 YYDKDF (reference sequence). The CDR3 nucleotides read TGTGCCACCACCCCCTCCGGGTACAACTACGAGCAGTACTTC. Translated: CATTPSGYNYEQYF.

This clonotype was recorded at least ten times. CDR3 in DNA: TGTGCCAGCAGTTTCCCGAGCCCAGGGGGGTCCTACGAGCAGTACTTC. Its translation is CASSFPSPGGSYEQYF. This chain uses TRBV28 with TRBJ2-7; possible D gene TRBD1, 7 bases. Trimming removed 3 bases from V and 1 base from J, with 16 bases in between. From germline, CDR1 is MDHEN and CDR2 SYDVKM. The CDR3 has 16 amino acids.

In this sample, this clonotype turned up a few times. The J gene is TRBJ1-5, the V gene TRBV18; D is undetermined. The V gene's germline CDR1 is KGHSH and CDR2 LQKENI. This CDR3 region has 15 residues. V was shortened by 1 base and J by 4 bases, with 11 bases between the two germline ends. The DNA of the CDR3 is TGTGCCAGCTCACCACTCGGACGGGATAATCAGCCCCAGCATTTT. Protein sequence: CASSPLGRDNQPQHF.

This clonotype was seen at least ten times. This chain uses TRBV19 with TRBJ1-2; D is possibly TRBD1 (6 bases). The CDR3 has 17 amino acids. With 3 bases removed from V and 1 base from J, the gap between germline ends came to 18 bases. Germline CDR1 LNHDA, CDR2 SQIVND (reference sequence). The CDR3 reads CASSMVHRVELNYGYTF. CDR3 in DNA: TGTGCCAGTAGTATGGTTCACAGGGTAGAACTTAACTATGGCTACACCTTC.

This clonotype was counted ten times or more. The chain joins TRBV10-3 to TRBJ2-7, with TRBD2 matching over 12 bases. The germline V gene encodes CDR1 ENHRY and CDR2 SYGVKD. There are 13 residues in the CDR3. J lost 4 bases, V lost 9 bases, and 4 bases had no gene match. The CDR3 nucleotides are TGTGCCATTCAGACTAGCGGGAGTTACGAGCAGTACTTC. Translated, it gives CAIQTSGSYEQYF.

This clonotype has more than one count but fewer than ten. DNA of the CDR3: TGTGCCAGCAGCGACCGACAGGGGATCGCCTCCTACGAGCAGTACTTC. It specifies CASSDRQGIASYEQYF. V is TRBV9 and J is TRBJ2-7; 8 bases are a match to TRBD1. Germline lookup yields CDR1 SGDLS and CDR2 YYNGEE. This CDR3 is 16 amino acids long. J was trimmed by 0 bases and V by 3 bases; bases with no gene match: 8. Drawing the rest from reference TRBV9 and TRBJ2-7, the complete variable domain is DSGVTQTPKHLITATGQRVTLRCSPRSGDLSVYWYQQSLDQGLQFLIQYYNGEERAKGNILERFSAQQFPDLHSELNLSSLELGDSALYFCASSDRQGIASYEQYFGPGTRLTVT.

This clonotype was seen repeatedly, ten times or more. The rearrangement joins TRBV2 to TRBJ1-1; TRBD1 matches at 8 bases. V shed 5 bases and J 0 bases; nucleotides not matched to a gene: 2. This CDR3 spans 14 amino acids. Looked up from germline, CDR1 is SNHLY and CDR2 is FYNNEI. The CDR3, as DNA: TGTGCCAGCAGTTGGACAGGGATGAACACTGAAGCTTTCTTT. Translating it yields CASSWTGMNTEAFF.

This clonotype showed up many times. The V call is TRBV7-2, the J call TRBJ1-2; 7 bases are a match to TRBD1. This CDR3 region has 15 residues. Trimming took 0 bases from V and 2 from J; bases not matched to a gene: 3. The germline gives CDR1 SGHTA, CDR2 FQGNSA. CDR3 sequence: CASSLADRRNYGYTF. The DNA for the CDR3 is TGTGCCAGCAGCTTAGCGGACAGGCGGAACTATGGCTACACCTTC.

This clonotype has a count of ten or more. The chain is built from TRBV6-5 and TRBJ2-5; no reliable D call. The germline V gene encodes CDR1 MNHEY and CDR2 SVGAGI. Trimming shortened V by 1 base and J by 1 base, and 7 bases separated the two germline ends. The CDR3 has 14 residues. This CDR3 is CASSYWASQETQYF. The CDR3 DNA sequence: TGTGCCAGCAGTTACTGGGCTAGCCAAGAGACCCAGTACTTC.